This TCR beta chain was recorded in a study of identical twins. TCRdb passed the 5' RACE reads through MiXCR, listing each CDR3 protein once. The sample includes roughly 540,000 distinct CDR3 sequences, 22% of them seen just once. The CDR3 extends over 12 amino acids. Germline V gene sequence: CDR1 SGHRS, CDR2 YFSETQ. V was clipped by 4 bases and J by 2 bases, with 3 bases between them. This clonotype has more than one count but fewer than ten. The data also belong to a second study, concerning T cells expressing NK-cell markers.

The material sequenced was CD4+ T cells sorted from blood. The source is a young woman in good health. V usage is TRBV5-1 and J usage is TRBJ2-2; no firm D call. The CDR3 nucleotides are TGCGCCAGCAGCATTAACACCGGGGAGCTGTTTTTT. Protein sequence: CASSINTGELFF.